This T cell receptor beta chain emerged from a study of T-cell memory formation after mild COVID-19. Whole-study results and caveats: Clones that contracted clustered mainly in CM and EM if CD4+ and in EMRA if CD8+.

5'RACE with constant-segment primers built TCRalpha and TCRbeta cDNA libraries with UMIs. MiXCR was run by TCRdb on the 5' RACE reads, yielding one entry per CDR3 protein. The table lists around 300,000 distinct CDR3 sequences, approximately 14% of them singletons, with around a fifth in the top ten. In its sample, this clonotype was seen a few times. Its antigen remains unknown. The origin of this receptor is a man younger than 35 who had mild COVID-19 (a few samples of this study predate the infection). Cell type and time point are not known. Sample: PBMCs or a T cell subset sorted from them (not recorded which).

The CDR3 DNA reads as TGTGCCAGCTCACCACTACTAGGGGCGGCGTATGGCTACACCTTC. This gives the protein CASSPLLGAAYGYTF. V is TRBV18 and J is TRBJ1-2, with D perhaps matching TRBD1 (5 bases). The ends were cut back, 1 base at V and 5 bases at J, with 14 bases in the middle. CDR3 length: 15 amino acids. The germline CDR1 and CDR2 sequences are KGHSH and LQKENI. Full variable domain (remainder filled in from reference TRBV18 and TRBJ1-2): NAGVMQNPRHLVRRRGQEARLRCSPMKGHSHVYWYRQLPEEGLKFMVYLQKENIIDESGMPKERFSAEFPKEGPSILRIQQVVRGDSAAYFCASSPLLGAAYGYTFGSGTRLTVV.